The 31 T cell receptor beta chains reported below all come from one sample, sequenced in a study of human T cells and chemical hapten exposure. Specified time point: patch test 3, about 24 weeks after DPC sensitization. Stated treatment: therapeutic diphenylcyclopropenone sensitization with weekly scalp DPC. TCRdb re-called the RACE reads with MiXCR, one entry per CDR3 protein. The data contain more than 80,000 distinct CDR3 sequences, 9.5% to 14% of them seen just once; the ten biggest clones take up around 3.6%. The specimen was whole blood, collected in connection with sensitization to the hapten diphenylcyclopropenone (DPC). The receptors derive from a woman between 45 and 60 years old with alopecia areata. Some clones in this sample may be carry-over from other donors' samples.

In this sample, this clonotype turned up many times. The chain joins TRBV6-6 to TRBJ2-2, with TRBD1 matching over 7 bases. Germline-derived CDR1 and CDR2 are MNHNY and SVGAGI (reference sequence). The CDR3 is 18 amino acids. With 5 bases clipped from V and 0 bases from J, the junction kept 12 bases outside the gene matches. As DNA, the CDR3 is TGTGCCAGCAGTCTACGGCCGCCAGGGGGTGCGAACACCGGGGAGCTGTTTTTT. Translating gives CASSLRPPGGANTGELFF.

The table lists this clonotype with a few counts. Written as DNA, the CDR3 is TGCAGTGCCCGAAGGGGACAGTGGATGAACACTGAAGCTTTCTTT. As protein: CSARRGQWMNTEAFF. This chain uses TRBV20-1 with TRBJ1-1, with 7 bases matching TRBD1. V lost 6 bases to trimming and J lost 0 bases; unmatched junction nucleotides: 10. The CDR3 has 15 amino acids. Germline V lookup: CDR1 DFQATT, CDR2 SNEGSKA (reference sequence).

This clonotype was detected many times. V gene TRBV19 combines with J gene TRBJ2-1, with TRBD2 matching 7 bases. CDR1 is LNHDA and CDR2 is SQIVND in the germline V gene (reference sequence). The CDR3 is made up of 14 amino acids. The V gene end was trimmed by 4 bases and the J gene end by 0 bases; junction bases not matched to a gene: 0. The CDR3 coding sequence is TGTGCCAGTAGTACGGGGGGCTCCTACAATGAGCAGTTCTTC. Its protein is CASSTGGSYNEQFF.

In its sample, this clonotype was seen many times. This chain connects TRBV7-2 to TRBJ2-1, with 8 bases fitting TRBD2. J was trimmed by 15 bases and V by 0 bases; bases with no gene match: 7. Germline CDR1 SGHTA, CDR2 FQGNSA. The CDR3 is 13 amino acids. CDR3 nucleotides: TGTGCCAGCAGCTTAGCGTCGGGACTAGGACCGTTCTTC. Amino acids: CASSLASGLGPFF.

This clonotype was seen ten or more times. The chain employs TRBV10-1 and TRBJ1-2; 7 bases agree with TRBD1. The CDR3 runs 14 residues. Trimming removed 7 bases from V and 4 bases from J; junction bases left unmatched: 9. Germline lookup yields CDR1 WNHNN and CDR2 SYGVQD (reference sequence). The CDR3 region is CASNHRGRIYGYTF. CDR3 sequence (DNA): TGCGCCAGCAACCACAGGGGCCGGATCTATGGCTACACCTTC.

This clonotype was found many times. The CDR3 spells CAIRGGVASEQFF. The CDR3 DNA reads as TGTGCCATCAGGGGCGGGGTCGCCAGTGAGCAGTTCTTC. The V call is TRBV10-3, the J call TRBJ2-1; maybe TRBD2 (6 bases). Germline lookup yields CDR1 ENHRY and CDR2 SYGVKD. V lost 6 bases and J 9 bases, leaving 15 bases between the germline ends. The CDR3 extends over 13 amino acids.

This clonotype was picked up many times. This sequence joins TRBV5-1 and TRBJ1-4, with D possibly being TRBD1 (5 bases). The V gene's germline CDR1 is SGHRS and CDR2 YFSETQ. The CDR3 spans 12 residues. Trimming cost V 4 bases and J 8 bases, with 9 bases left between them. CDR3 loop: CASSAGGEKLFF. The CDR3 nucleotides read TGCGCCAGCAGCGCGGGGGGAGAAAAACTGTTTTTT. Full variable domain (rest looked up from reference TRBV5-1 and TRBJ1-4): KAGVTQTPRYLIKTRGQQVTLSCSPISGHRSVSWYQQTPGQGLQFLFEYFSETQRNKGNFPGRFSGRQFSNSRSEMNVSTLELGDSALYLCASSAGGEKLFFGSGTQLSVL.

This clonotype was counted ten times or more. The J gene is TRBJ1-5, the V gene TRBV28; 9 bases match TRBD1. There are 18 residues in the CDR3. V lost 5 bases to trimming and J lost 6 bases; unmatched junction nucleotides: 17. Germline-derived CDR1 and CDR2 are MDHEN and SYDVKM. The DNA for the CDR3 is TGTGCCAGCAGTCCCCTTAAAAGACAGGGGGGGATACGTCAGCCCCAGCATTTT. Translated, it gives CASSPLKRQGGIRQPQHF.

This clonotype was counted only a few times. The chain combines TRBV5-1 with TRBJ2-6, with D possibly called TRBD1 or TRBD2 (5 bases each). Trimming removed 2 bases from V and 0 bases from J, with 15 bases in between. Germline CDR1 SGHRS, CDR2 YFSETQ. The CDR3 runs to 18 residues. CDR3 nucleotides: TGCGCCAGCAGCTTAATGGGGACGGTAAGCTCTGGGGCCAACGTCCTGACTTTC. This sequence encodes CASSLMGTVSSGANVLTF.

The chain uses TRBV11-2 and TRBJ2-1; TRBD2 might be the D (6 bases). This CDR3 region has 15 residues. The V gene lost 2 bases and the J gene lost 2 bases, with 10 bases spanning the gap. Germline loops: CDR1 SGHAT, CDR2 FQNNGV. As DNA, the CDR3 is TGTGCCAGCAGCTTATTCGGGGGTACCTACAATGAGCAGTTCTTC. Encoded protein: CASSLFGGTYNEQFF.

This clonotype was counted a few times. The rearrangement uses TRBV2 and TRBJ2-1; D is unresolved. The V gene lost 3 bases and the J gene lost 9 bases, with 6 bases spanning the gap. From germline, CDR1 is SNHLY and CDR2 FYNNEI. The CDR3 is 11 amino acids. The CDR3: CASSDGSEQFF. The CDR3 nucleotides are TGTGCCAGCAGTGATGGAAGTGAGCAGTTCTTC.

There are a few counts of this clonotype. This rearrangement joins TRBV7-3 to TRBJ2-1, with a possible D match to TRBD2 (6 bases). CDR3 size: 15 residues. Trimming shortened V by 1 base and J by 0 bases, and 7 bases separated the two germline ends. Germline V gene sequence: CDR1 SGHTA, CDR2 FQGTGA. The CDR3 coding sequence is TGTGCCAGCAGCTTAATGGAGGGCTCCTACAATGAGCAGTTCTTC. Amino acids: CASSLMEGSYNEQFF.

This chain connects TRBV24-1 to TRBJ2-1, with D perhaps TRBD2 (6 bases). V dropped 4 bases and J dropped 3 bases, with 9 bases sitting between them. Germline V gene sequence: CDR1 KGHDR, CDR2 SFDVKD. The CDR3 has 14 residues. CDR3: CATSDPGSYNEQFF. DNA for the CDR3: TGTGCCACCAGTGACCCCGGGAGCTACAATGAGCAGTTCTTC.

The chain has TRBV29-1 and TRBJ2-1; 8 bases align to TRBD2. Looked up from germline, CDR1 is SQVTM and CDR2 is ANQGSEA. The CDR3 totals 14 residues. V shed 6 bases and J 2 bases; nucleotides not matched to a gene: 6. The CDR3 spells CSVSPGLAYNEQFF. The CDR3 DNA sequence: TGCAGCGTCTCCCCGGGACTAGCCTACAATGAGCAGTTCTTC.

This clonotype was observed at least ten times. This chain joins TRBV3-1 and TRBJ2-7; tentative D call: TRBD2 (6 bases). The CDR3 has 12 residues. Germline loops: CDR1 LGHDT, CDR2 YNNKEL (reference sequence). Trimming cost V 1 base and J 7 bases, with 8 bases left between them. CDR3 coding DNA: TGTGCCAGCAGCCAAGTGGGGAGGGAGCAGTACTTC. Amino acids: CASSQVGREQYF.

J is TRBJ2-2 and V is TRBV10-1; TRBD2 agrees at 7 bases. Germline-derived CDR1 and CDR2 are WNHNN and SYGVQD (reference sequence). With V trimmed by 3 bases and J by 12 bases, 4 bases remained unmatched. This CDR3 contains 12 residues. The CDR3 nucleotides are TGCGCCAGCAGTGATCAGGGAGGGAAGCTGTTTTTT. It codes for CASSDQGGKLFF.

This sequence joins TRBV5-1 and TRBJ2-1; 9 bases are shared with TRBD1. This CDR3 comprises 15 residues. V gave up 6 bases and J gave up 5 bases; unmatched junction bases: 9. Germline V gene sequence: CDR1 SGHRS, CDR2 YFSETQ. The CDR3 spells CASTLTGTGNNEQFF. The CDR3, as DNA: TGCGCCAGCACACTAACCGGGACAGGGAACAATGAGCAGTTCTTC. Complete variable domain (other parts from reference TRBV5-1 and TRBJ2-1): KAGVTQTPRYLIKTRGQQVTLSCSPISGHRSVSWYQQTPGQGLQFLFEYFSETQRNKGNFPGRFSGRQFSNSRSEMNVSTLELGDSALYLCASTLTGTGNNEQFFGPGTRLTVL.

This clonotype was seen many times. V and J are TRBV7-2 and TRBJ1-5; D uncertain. The CDR3 is 15 residues long. V was shortened by 4 bases and J by 6 bases, with 16 bases between the two germline ends. CDR1 and CDR2 (germline): SGHTA, FQGNSA. The CDR3 region is CASSSLGIEGQPQHF. CDR3 nucleotides: TGTGCCAGCAGCTCATTAGGTATCGAGGGTCAGCCCCAGCATTTT.

CDR3 sequence (DNA): TGCAGGCTCCATCGACGGGACAGGGACCCGGCTGAGCAGTTCTTC. It yields the protein CRLHRRDRDPAEQFF. This sequence joins TRBV29-1 and TRBJ2-1; 9 bases agree with TRBD1. Germline CDR1 and CDR2: SQVTM and ANQGSEA. This CDR3 region has 15 residues.

This clonotype has just a few counts. The V gene is TRBV6-2 or TRBV6-3, the J gene TRBJ2-1; D unresolved. The length of the CDR3 is 14 residues. V was trimmed by 7 bases and J by 3 bases, leaving 13 bases between them. Germline CDR1 MNHEY, CDR2 SVGEGT. The CDR3 coding sequence is TGTGCCAGCACCCAAGGCCTATTCTACAATGAGCAGTTCTTC. Its protein is CASTQGLFYNEQFF.

In its sample, this clonotype was seen many times. This chain connects TRBV12-3 or TRBV12-4 to TRBJ2-3, with D perhaps being TRBD1 or TRBD2 (5 bases each). The CDR3 is made up of 15 amino acids. V was pared by 4 bases and J by 0 bases, with 11 bases between. The CDR3 loop is CASSYQGASTDTQYF. CDR3 nucleotides: TGTGCCAGCAGTTATCAGGGAGCGAGCACAGATACGCAGTATTTT.

The chain joins TRBV3-1 to TRBJ2-1; 8 bases fit TRBD1. CDR3 size: 13 residues. V gave up 7 bases and J gave up 4 bases; unmatched junction bases: 3. Germline assignment: CDR1 LGHDT and CDR2 YNNKEL (reference sequence). The CDR3 region is CASKDRVYNEQFF. In nucleotides, the CDR3 is TGTGCCAGCAAGGACAGGGTTTACAATGAGCAGTTCTTC.

This clonotype was observed at least ten times. The chain couples TRBV11-2 to TRBJ2-1; D is uncertain. This CDR3 spans 15 amino acids. Germline V gene sequence: CDR1 SGHAT, CDR2 FQNNGV. V was cut by 0 bases and J by 5 bases, with 11 bases left in between. This CDR3 reads CASSLDRVANNEQFF. The CDR3, as DNA: TGTGCCAGCAGCTTAGATAGGGTAGCTAACAATGAGCAGTTCTTC.

The chain links TRBV3-1 to TRBJ1-1, with 8 bases lining up with TRBD1. This CDR3 contains 15 residues. Per the germline V gene, CDR1 is LGHDT and CDR2 is YNNKEL (reference sequence). V shed 4 bases and J 6 bases; nucleotides not matched to a gene: 10. Here the CDR3 DNA reads TGTGCCAGCAGCCGAGAATACAGGGGGATCTCTGAAGCTTTCTTT. Translated, it gives CASSREYRGISEAFF.

This clonotype was seen at least ten times. The rearrangement uses TRBV7-6 and TRBJ2-1; D is possibly TRBD2 (5 bases). CDR1 is SGHVS and CDR2 is FNYEAQ in the germline V gene. V lost 5 bases to trimming and J lost 2 bases, with 10 bases between them. The CDR3 covers 14 residues. This CDR3 reads CASSRTGTYNEQFF. For the CDR3, the DNA is TGTGCCAGCAGCCGGACTGGCACCTACAATGAGCAGTTCTTC.

The chain links TRBV4-3 to TRBJ2-2; D may be TRBD2 (5 bases). Trimming took off 1 base at V and 4 bases at J, with 16 bases between the two ends. There are 17 residues in the CDR3. Germline-derived CDR1 and CDR2 are LGHNA and YSLEER. The CDR3 sequence is CASSQGPGKGGTGELFF. CDR3 DNA: TGCGCCAGCAGCCAAGGTCCGGGGAAAGGTGGCACCGGGGAGCTGTTTTTT.

This clonotype was observed a few times. The chain is built from TRBV6-1 and TRBJ2-7, with 8 bases lining up with TRBD2. Germline V gene sequence: CDR1 MNHNS, CDR2 SASEGT. V shed 4 bases and J 6 bases; nucleotides not matched to a gene: 8. The CDR3 contains 14 residues. The CDR3 sequence is CASSVKRESGEQYF. The DNA of the CDR3 is TGTGCCAGCAGTGTCAAGCGGGAGAGCGGCGAGCAGTACTTC.

This clonotype was recorded many times. The genes are TRBV4-1 and TRBJ2-7; 9 bases map to TRBD2. With 1 base clipped from V and 5 bases from J, the junction kept 12 bases outside the gene matches. CDR1 is MGHRA and CDR2 is YSYEKL in the germline V gene. This CDR3 has 17 residues. Here the CDR3 reads CASSQVDLGLASNEQYF. CDR3 bases: TGCGCCAGCAGCCAAGTGGATCTAGGACTAGCGAGCAACGAGCAGTACTTC.

As to this clonotype: This could be a read error, since a much larger clone is one nucleotide away. The chain is built from TRBV30 and TRBJ1-6; 8 positions match TRBD1. The CDR3 length is 13 residues. The junction had 7 bases not matched to a gene; V was cut back by 7 bases and J by 8 bases. CDR1 GTSNPN and CDR2 SVGIG come from the germline V gene (reference sequence). The CDR3 is CALRQGIDSPLHF. DNA for the CDR3: TGTGCCTTGAGACAGGGGATCGATTCACCCCTCCACTTT.

This rearrangement joins TRBV6-1 to TRBJ1-5, with 10 nucleotides matching TRBD1. Germline lookup yields CDR1 MNHNS and CDR2 SASEGT. The CDR3 loop spans 16 amino acids. Trimming removed 4 bases from V and 3 bases from J; junction bases left unmatched: 6. The CDR3 loop reads CASSARTGGINQPQHF. CDR3 coding DNA: TGTGCCAGCAGTGCTCGGACAGGGGGTATCAATCAGCCCCAGCATTTT.

In its sample, this clonotype was seen many times. The CDR3 DNA sequence: TGTGCCAGCAGCCGATCTAGCGGGAGGGGGTTCAATGAGCAGTTCTTC. This codes for CASSRSSGRGFNEQFF. J is TRBJ2-1 and V is TRBV12-3 or TRBV12-4; the match to TRBD2 covers 12 bases. This CDR3 has 16 residues. Unmatched junction bases numbered 9, after V lost 6 bases and J lost 6 bases.